These 31 T cell receptor beta chains came from one sample sequenced in a study of identical twins (dated by TCRdb to about 2016). Library preparation used 5' RACE. Data came from an Illumina HiSeq 2000. TCRdb reprocessed the public reads (quality trimming at Q25 with fastp, clone calling with MiXCR) and kept in-frame beta chains. Rows with a matching CDR3 protein are joined into one entry that keeps the most common DNA and genes. Present in this sample are 400,000 to 500,000 distinct CDR3 sequences, roughly 18% of which were seen just once. Around 12% of the sample goes to the ten largest clones. The specimen sequenced was naive T cells sorted from blood. The intended sense of this specimen's cell subset or site label: cells isolated with a human naive T-cell isolation kit. These receptors were collected from a man aged 50 or older in good health.

The chain combines TRBV5-1 with TRBJ1-6, with unresolved D. Trimming took 6 bases from V and 6 from J, leaving 16 bases between them. There are 15 residues in the CDR3. The germline V gene has CDR1 SGHRS and CDR2 YFSETQ. The chain's CDR3 is CASTLGSRANSPLHF. The DNA for the CDR3 is TGCGCCAGCACCCTGGGAAGTCGGGCTAATTCACCCCTCCACTTT.

The sample holds one count of this clonotype. The rearrangement joins TRBV6-2 or TRBV6-3 to TRBJ2-7, with a weak D call TRBD1 (5 bases). CDR3 length: 11 amino acids. Germline values: CDR1 MNHEY, CDR2 SVGEGT. The V and J ends lost 5 bases and 9 bases respectively, with 11 bases between them. The CDR3 loop is CASSQTEAQYF. The CDR3 DNA sequence: TGTGCCAGCAGTCAGACAGAGGCGCAGTACTTC.

This clonotype was seen many times. The chain joins TRBV9 to TRBJ1-2, with 10 bases fitting TRBD1. CDR1 is SGDLS, CDR2 YYNGEE, per germline. V lost 3 bases and J lost 8; bases outside the gene matches: 7. This CDR3 spans 14 amino acids. DNA of the CDR3: TGTGCCAGCAGCGCCGACAGGGGGCTGAAGGGCTACACCTTC. Amino acid sequence: CASSADRGLKGYTF. Looking up the rest from reference TRBV9 and TRBJ1-2 gives the full variable domain: DSGVTQTPKHLITATGQRVTLRCSPRSGDLSVYWYQQSLDQGLQFLIQYYNGEERAKGNILERFSAQQFPDLHSELNLSSLELGDSALYFCASSADRGLKGYTFGSGTRLTVV.

This clonotype has a count of ten or more. V usage is TRBV3-1 and J usage is TRBJ2-2, with D perhaps TRBD1 or TRBD2 (5 bases each). This CDR3 contains 15 residues. Germline V gene data show CDR1 as LGHDT and CDR2 as YNNKEL (reference sequence). Between the trimmed V and J ends, which lost 2 bases and 3 bases, there was a span of 10 bases. The CDR3 loop is CASSQRDGYTGELFF. The CDR3 coding sequence is TGTGCCAGCAGCCAAAGGGACGGATACACCGGGGAGCTGTTTTTT.

The V call is TRBV10-3, the J call TRBJ2-1; TRBD2 might be the D (7 bases). In germline, CDR1 is ENHRY, CDR2 SYGVKD. The CDR3 has 14 amino acids. V was trimmed by 9 bases and J by 7 bases, leaving 19 bases between them. CDR3 residues: CAIGGGGAPNEQFF. The CDR3 nucleotides read TGTGCCATAGGAGGGGGGGGGGCCCCGAATGAGCAGTTCTTC.

This clonotype was picked up many times. This chain connects TRBV7-2 to TRBJ2-2; D is perhaps TRBD1 or TRBD2 (5 bases each). Germline V gene lookup returns CDR1 SGHTA and CDR2 FQGNSA. The V and J ends lost 1 base and 4 bases respectively, with 10 bases between them. The CDR3 totals 15 residues. In DNA form, the CDR3 reads TGTGCCAGCAGCTTAGATCCGGGGCTCACCGGGGAGCTGTTTTTT. Translating gives CASSLDPGLTGELFF.

This clonotype has a count of ten or more. The rearrangement links TRBV7-9 to TRBJ1-6; 7 bases align to TRBD1. Germline V CDR1 and CDR2: SEHNR, FQNEAQ (reference sequence). V dropped 6 bases and J dropped 8; count of bases not matched to a gene: 10. The CDR3 is 15 amino acids. CDR3 sequence reads: CASRAEGTVYSPLHF. The CDR3 DNA reads TGTGCCAGCAGGGCGGAGGGGACAGTATATTCACCCCTCCACTTT.

This clonotype has ten or more counts. V and J are TRBV12-3 or TRBV12-4 and TRBJ1-5; D gene ambiguous. V was shortened by 5 bases and J by 2 bases, with 10 bases between the two germline ends. The CDR3 extends over 14 amino acids. The CDR3 region has the DNA TGTGCCAGCAGTAGAGACTTTGGCAATCAGCCCCAGCATTTT. Protein product: CASSRDFGNQPQHF.

This clonotype has more than one count but fewer than ten. The V call is TRBV11-2, the J call TRBJ2-1; 7 nucleotides line up with TRBD2. Germline CDR1 reads SGHAT; CDR2 reads FQNNGV. The CDR3 has 14 amino acids. After removal of 1 base from V and 10 bases from J, the junction contained 7 bases not matched to a gene. CDR3 DNA sequence: TGTGCCAGCAGCTTAGGCCTAGCGGCATGGGAGCAGTTCTTC. Translated, it gives CASSLGLAAWEQFF.

There are many counts of this clonotype. J is TRBJ2-1 and V is TRBV6-5; D may correspond to TRBD1 or TRBD2 (5 bases each). The germline V gene has CDR1 MNHEY and CDR2 SVGAGI. The CDR3 sequence is 15 residues long. Trimming shortened V by 4 bases and J by 2 bases, and 12 bases separated the two germline ends. The CDR3 nucleotides are TGTGCCAGCAGTTTCTCGGGACCGCCCTACAATGAGCAGTTCTTC. Its protein product is CASSFSGPPYNEQFF.

The chain links TRBV30 to TRBJ2-1, with D perhaps TRBD1 (6 bases). Germline V lookup: CDR1 GTSNPN, CDR2 SVGIG (reference sequence). Trimming removed 2 bases from V and 0 bases from J, with 8 bases in between. The CDR3 totals 14 residues. CDR3 DNA: TGTGCCTGGAGTACAGGGACCTCCTACAATGAGCAGTTCTTC. Its protein product is CAWSTGTSYNEQFF.

This clonotype was picked up a small number of times. The J gene is TRBJ1-4, the V gene TRBV12-3 or TRBV12-4, with 7 bases matching TRBD1. V gave up 4 bases and J gave up 3 bases; unmatched junction bases: 5. This CDR3 is built from 15 residues. The CDR3 DNA reads TGTGCCAGCAGTTCCCGGACAGGCCCTAATGAAAAACTGTTTTTT. Translated: CASSSRTGPNEKLFF.

The chain joins TRBV3-1 to TRBJ2-1, with TRBD2 matching 10 bases. The CDR3 runs to 14 residues. J lost 9 bases, V lost 3 bases, and 5 bases had no gene match. CDR1 LGHDT and CDR2 YNNKEL come from the germline V gene (reference sequence). As DNA, the CDR3 is TGTGCCAGCAGCCATCTAGCGGGAGAGGCTGAGCAGTTCTTC. It is translated as CASSHLAGEAEQFF.

For this clonotype: A much larger clone differs from this one at a single base, so this may be a read error. The V and J genes are TRBV6-5 and TRBJ1-5, with TRBD1 identical over 9 bases. The J segment lost 9 bases and the V segment lost 6 bases, leaving 9 bases of the junction unmatched. Germline-derived CDR1 and CDR2 are MNHEY and SVGAGI. The CDR3 totals 14 residues. CDR3 sequence reads: CASRYGQGTPPQHF. The CDR3 DNA sequence: TGTGCCAGCAGATACGGACAGGGGACTCCGCCCCAGCATTTT.

This clonotype was seen more than once but under ten times. The chain carries TRBV29-1 and TRBJ2-1; D is uncertain. CDR1 is SQVTM and CDR2 is ANQGSEA in the germline V gene. The CDR3 is made up of 16 amino acids. Trimming stripped 0 bases from V and 1 base from J, with 13 bases between. DNA of the CDR3: TGCAGCGTTGAAGATCGAAGCGTTAGATCCTACAATGAGCAGTTCTTC. This encodes CSVEDRSVRSYNEQFF.

CDR3: CASSFPNSNTGELFF. In DNA, the CDR3 is TGTGCCAGCAGTTTCCCCAATTCGAACACCGGGGAGCTGTTTTTT. V is TRBV12-3 or TRBV12-4 and J is TRBJ2-2; D is unresolved. V dropped 3 bases and J dropped 0 bases, with 8 bases sitting between them. The CDR3 length is 15 residues.

This clonotype was seen many times. The V gene is TRBV5-1, the J gene TRBJ2-6, with a possible D match to TRBD2 (5 bases). The V gene's germline CDR1 is SGHRS and CDR2 YFSETQ. CDR3 length: 17 residues. Trimming removed 0 bases at V and 0 bases at J, with 10 bases between. CDR3 in DNA: TGCGCCAGCAGCTTGGATAGCGACGACTCTGGGGCCAACGTCCTGACTTTC. It encodes CASSLDSDDSGANVLTF.

The J gene is TRBJ2-7, the V gene TRBV20-1; 14 bases align to TRBD2. The germline V gene has CDR1 DFQATT and CDR2 SNEGSKA (reference sequence). V trimming: 5 bases; J trimming: 6 bases; junction bases outside the gene matches: 3. The CDR3 covers 13 residues. For the CDR3, the DNA is TGCAGTGCTGCGGGGACTAGCGGGAGCGAGCAGTACTTC. Translated: CSAAGTSGSEQYF.

This clonotype has more than one count but fewer than ten. This chain joins TRBV20-1 and TRBJ2-5, with 8 bases fitting TRBD1. CDR1 DFQATT and CDR2 SNEGSKA come from the germline V gene (reference sequence). The V gene end was trimmed by 0 bases and the J gene end by 4 bases; junction bases not matched to a gene: 7. This CDR3 comprises 15 residues. In nucleotides, the CDR3 is TGCAGTGCTAGAGAACAGACAGGGGCCGGAGAGACCCAGTACTTC. It encodes CSAREQTGAGETQYF.

V usage is TRBV10-3 and J usage is TRBJ2-3, with 11 bases identical to TRBD2. Germline loops: CDR1 ENHRY, CDR2 SYGVKD. This CDR3 is 17 amino acids long. The V gene end was trimmed by 6 bases and the J gene end by 2 bases; junction bases not matched to a gene: 10. The CDR3 loop reads CAISGPLAGGSTDTQYF. CDR3 bases: TGTGCCATCAGCGGACCTCTAGCGGGGGGTTCCACAGATACGCAGTATTTT.

This clonotype came up many times. The rearrangement uses TRBV4-3 and TRBJ2-7, with a tentative D call TRBD1 (6 bases). In germline, CDR1 is LGHNA, CDR2 YSLEER. The CDR3 is 16 amino acids. V was trimmed by 3 bases and J by 0 bases, leaving 15 bases between them. The CDR3 sequence: CASSQNFRDTSYEQYF. DNA of the CDR3: TGCGCCAGCAGCCAGAACTTCCGGGACACCTCCTACGAGCAGTACTTC.

In this sample, this clonotype turned up a few times. The chain carries TRBV7-2 and TRBJ1-1; D may be TRBD1 (6 bases). V was clipped by 5 bases and J by 1 base, with 14 bases between them. Per the germline V gene, CDR1 is SGHTA and CDR2 is FQGNSA. The CDR3 runs 15 residues. The CDR3 nucleotides are TGTGCCAGCAGCCCCAGGTGGGGGCAGAACACTGAAGCTTTCTTT. This encodes CASSPRWGQNTEAFF.

This clonotype appeared a few times. This chain uses TRBV6-5 with TRBJ1-5; 7 bases are a match to TRBD1. Per the germline V gene, CDR1 is MNHEY and CDR2 is SVGAGI. This CDR3 is built from 16 residues. J was trimmed by 2 bases and V by 2 bases; bases with no gene match: 6. CDR3 nucleotides: TGTGCCAGCAGTTACGTAACAGGGGTAGGCAATCAGCCCCAGCATTTT. Translating it yields CASSYVTGVGNQPQHF.

This clonotype has at least ten counts. The chain links TRBV20-1 to TRBJ2-7; TRBD2 might be the D (5 bases). This CDR3 comprises 14 residues. V dropped 5 bases and J dropped 3 bases, with 17 bases sitting between them. The germline V gene has CDR1 DFQATT and CDR2 SNEGSKA (reference sequence). CDR3 sequence: CSAHISTGIYEQYF. CDR3 sequence (DNA): TGCAGTGCTCACATTTCTACCGGGATCTACGAGCAGTACTTC.

The chain uses TRBV6-1 and TRBJ1-6; a weak D match, TRBD1 (5 bases). Looked up from germline, CDR1 is MNHNS and CDR2 is SASEGT. CDR3 length: 16 amino acids. Trimming pared 3 bases from V and 3 bases from J, leaving 12 bases between. CDR3 nucleotides: TGTGCCAGCAGTGACAGACAGTCATACTATAATTCACCCCTCCACTTT. This sequence encodes CASSDRQSYYNSPLHF.

The table lists this clonotype with many counts. The genes are TRBV6-2 or TRBV6-3 and TRBJ2-1; TRBD2 is a possible D gene (6 bases). The V end was cut by 2 bases, the J end by 10 bases, with 9 bases between. Germline values: CDR1 MNHEY, CDR2 SVGEGT. The CDR3 is 12 residues long. The CDR3 is CASSYRLGEQFF. The CDR3 nucleotides are TGTGCCAGCAGTTACCGACTAGGCGAGCAGTTCTTC.

V and J are TRBV10-3 and TRBJ2-7; 9 nucleotides line up with TRBD1. The CDR3 covers 19 residues. With 3 bases clipped from V and 3 bases from J, the junction kept 18 bases outside the gene matches. Germline-derived CDR1 and CDR2 are ENHRY and SYGVKD. The CDR3 sequence: CAISDPSRDRAEGFYEQYF. In nucleotides, the CDR3 is TGTGCCATCAGTGACCCGTCCAGGGACAGGGCTGAGGGATTCTACGAGCAGTACTTC.

The rearrangement joins TRBV10-3 to TRBJ2-6, with D unresolved. CDR1 and CDR2 from the germline V gene are ENHRY and SYGVKD. This CDR3 spans 15 amino acids. The V and J ends lost 9 bases and 1 base respectively, with 13 bases between them. The chain's CDR3 is CAIGGSGSGANVLTF. In nucleotides, the CDR3 is TGTGCCATTGGTGGGTCCGGGTCTGGGGCCAACGTCCTGACTTTC.

This clonotype has just a few counts. CDR3 sequence reads: CASSGWTDHYNEQFF. CDR3 DNA sequence: TGCGCCAGCAGTGGGTGGACAGACCACTACAATGAGCAGTTCTTC. V and J are TRBV10-2 and TRBJ2-1; possible D gene TRBD1, 6 bases. Germline CDR1 is WSHSY and CDR2 is SAAADI. The CDR3 spans 15 residues. Trimming pared 4 bases from V and 3 bases from J, leaving 13 bases between.

The sample holds a few counts of this clonotype. V and J are TRBV28 and TRBJ2-5; D is possibly TRBD2 (5 bases). Germline values: CDR1 MDHEN, CDR2 SYDVKM. V was cut by 6 bases and J by 4 bases, with 21 bases left in between. This CDR3 contains 16 residues. CDR3 bases: TGTGCCAGCAGGGACTTTGGCCGAGGAGTTGGAGAGACCCAGTACTTC. It codes for CASRDFGRGVGETQYF.

There are a few counts of this clonotype. This chain uses TRBV5-1 with TRBJ1-5, with D perhaps TRBD1 (5 bases). Trimming pared 0 bases from V and 6 bases from J, leaving 13 bases between. CDR1 is SGHRS, CDR2 YFSETQ, per germline. The length of the CDR3 is 15 residues. CDR3 in amino acids: CASSLDPGRGQPQHF. In nucleotides, the CDR3 is TGCGCCAGCAGCTTGGATCCAGGGAGAGGTCAGCCCCAGCATTTT.